These T cell receptor beta chains were read from a single sample in a study of cytomegalovirus exposure and HLA in healthy donors. Sequencing was performed with immunoSEQ multiplex PCR; in TCRdb, only in-frame clones are kept and a portion is missing. The data hold 100,000 or so clones, with about 67% observed a single time. The sequencing sample was made of PBMCs. The receptors derive from a man aged 30 to 45 in good health and CMV-seronegative. CDR3s include the opening cysteine and the closing phenylalanine or tryptophan. A D gene is named only where the DNA matches it firmly. Some rows have no size entry. The others give once, few or many, or a class for an expanded clone.

v_call	d_call	clone_size	j_call	cdr3_aa	cdr3_nt
TRBV7-9	TRBD2	NA	TRBJ2-1	CSSSLDRTSGGNEQFF	TGTTCCAGCAGCTTAGACAGGACTAGCGGGGGGAATGAGCAGTTCTTC
TRBV15	NA	few	TRBJ2-2	CATWQGGGTGELFF	TGTGCCACCTGGCAGGGGGGTGGCACCGGGGAGCTGTTTTTT
TRBV14	NA	few	TRBJ2-7	CASSPYSGGLTYEQYF	TGTGCCAGCAGTCCCTATTCAGGGGGGTTGACCTACGAGCAGTACTTC
TRBV5-6	TRBD1	NA	TRBJ1-2	CASSWWDSSYYGYTF	TGTGCCAGCAGTTGGTGGGACAGTAGTTACTATGGCTACACCTTC
TRBV29-1	TRBD2	few	TRBJ2-1	CSATASGREHEQFF	TGCAGCGCAACAGCTAGCGGGAGAGAGCATGAGCAGTTCTTC
TRBV7-9	NA	NA	TRBJ2-5	CASSFRGASETQYF	TGTGCCAGCAGCTTCAGGGGGGCCTCGGAGACCCAGTACTTC
TRBV5-6	TRBD1	NA	TRBJ2-7	CASSLVSGGDEQYF	TGTGCCAGCAGCTTGGTGTCAGGGGGCGACGAGCAGTACTTC
TRBV5-1	NA	few	TRBJ2-2	CASSPRTGLNTGELFF	TGCGCCAGCAGCCCCCGGACGGGATTGAACACCGGGGAGCTGTTTTTT
TRBV5-1	NA	NA	TRBJ1-1	CASSIGQTNTEAFF	TGCGCCAGCAGCATAGGACAGACGAACACTGAAGCTTTCTTT
TRBV27	TRBD2	NA	TRBJ2-1	CASSSTEQRGLKQFF	TGTGCCAGCAGCAGTACAGAACAGCGGGGGTTAAAACAGTTCTTC
TRBV4-3	TRBD1	NA	TRBJ1-1	CARSPSVGQGNTEAFF	TGCGCCCGCAGCCCCTCGGTCGGACAGGGGAACACTGAAGCTTTCTTT
TRBV28	TRBD1	few	TRBJ2-7	CATRPGQDYEQYF	TGTGCCACCCGGCCGGGACAGGATTACGAGCAGTACTTC
TRBV30	NA	few	TRBJ1-3	CAWSPGDRNTIYF	TGTGCCTGGAGCCCAGGGGACCGAAACACCATATATTTT
TRBV7-6	NA	few	TRBJ2-2	CASSSSFGGELFF	TGTGCCAGCAGCTCGAGCTTTGGTGGGGAGCTGTTTTTT
TRBV6-1	NA	NA	TRBJ2-7	CASRPPVNLNEQYF	TGTGCCAGCAGGCCCCCGGTAAATCTGAACGAGCAGTACTTC
TRBV18	TRBD1	NA	TRBJ1-3	CASYQGGASGNTIYF	TGTGCCAGCTACCAAGGGGGCGCCTCTGGAAACACCATATATTTT
TRBV6-1	NA	few	TRBJ2-1	CASRNRAINNEQFF	TGTGCCAGCAGAAACAGGGCTATCAACAATGAGCAGTTCTTC
TRBV5-1	TRBD1	once	TRBJ1-4	CASSRGDSSYEKLFF	TGCGCCAGCAGCAGAGGGGACAGTTCTTATGAAAAACTGTTTTTT
TRBV7-9	NA	NA	TRBJ1-2	CASSLSSFPGYTF	TGTGCCAGCAGCTTAAGTAGCTTCCCTGGCTACACCTTC
TRBV5-4	TRBD2	NA	TRBJ2-5	CASSLDWGGETQYF	TGTGCCAGCAGCTTGGATTGGGGGGGGGAGACCCAGTACTTC
TRBV9	NA	NA	TRBJ2-5	CASSVSPQETQYF	TGTGCCAGCAGCGTAAGCCCCCAAGAGACCCAGTACTTC
TRBV7-2	NA	NA	TRBJ1-1	CASSPFAGTEAFF	TGTGCCAGCAGCCCTTTCGCGGGCACTGAAGCTTTCTTT
TRBV7-8	TRBD2	NA	TRBJ2-3	CASSPRGLAVDDTQYF	TGTGCCAGCAGCCCCAGGGGACTAGCCGTGGATGATACGCAGTATTTT
TRBV30	NA	NA	TRBJ1-2	CAGGLGLGGYTF	TGTGCCGGGGGGTTGGGGCTCGGAGGCTACACCTTC
TRBV4-2	TRBD1	once	TRBJ1-4	CASSPGQGEEKLFF	TGTGCCAGCAGCCCCGGACAGGGTGAAGAAAAACTGTTTTTT
TRBV7-9	NA	NA	TRBJ1-6	CSSSPQGHPRSSYNSPLHF	TGTTCCAGCAGCCCACAGGGTCATCCTAGGAGCTCCTATAATTCACCCCTCCACTTT
TRBV5-1	NA	NA	TRBJ2-7	CASSLTAAYEQYF	TGCGCCAGCAGCTTAACAGCTGCCTACGAGCAGTACTTC
TRBV5-1	TRBD2	NA	TRBJ2-3	CASSLGLAGSTDTQYF	TGCGCCAGCAGCTTGGGTCTAGCGGGGTCCACAGATACGCAGTATTTT
TRBV19	NA	NA	TRBJ2-7	CASSDATGPYEQYF	TGTGCCAGTAGTGATGCGACAGGACCGTACGAGCAGTACTTC
TRBV29-1	TRBD1	NA	TRBJ1-1	CSVEGAQGAETEAFF	TGCAGCGTTGAAGGGGCGCAGGGGGCAGAAACTGAAGCTTTCTTT
TRBV7-2	NA	few	TRBJ2-7	CASSFHYEQYF	TGTGCCAGCAGCTTCCACTACGAGCAGTACTTC
TRBV27	TRBD1	NA	TRBJ1-5	CASSFTGGDQPQHF	TGTGCCAGCAGTTTCACAGGGGGCGATCAGCCCCAGCATTTT
TRBV18	NA	once	TRBJ2-7	CASSPSTALSNEQYF	TGTGCCAGCTCACCATCGACAGCCCTTAGCAACGAGCAGTACTTC
TRBV27	NA	NA	TRBJ1-5	CASSGHSGNQPQHF	TGTGCCAGCAGTGGCCATTCCGGCAATCAGCCCCAGCATTTT
TRBV19	NA	NA	TRBJ2-1	CASSIHPRRSVNEQFF	TGTGCCAGTAGTATCCATCCTCGGCGTAGCGTAAATGAGCAGTTCTTC
TRBV7-9	TRBD1	NA	TRBJ1-1	CSSSLVGQGRAFF	TGTTCCAGCAGCTTAGTGGGACAGGGAAGGGCTTTCTTT
TRBV4-1	TRBD2	NA	TRBJ2-7	CASSQGGGRNEQYF	TGCGCCAGCAGCCAGGGGGGGGGTCGGAACGAGCAGTACTTC
TRBV14	NA	few	TRBJ1-2	CASSQDQRGAAGYTF	TGTGCCAGCAGCCAAGATCAACGGGGGGCTGCTGGCTACACCTTC
TRBV5-1	NA	once	TRBJ2-7	CASSLVAIEDSYEQYF	TGCGCCAGCAGCTTGGTGGCCATTGAGGACTCCTACGAGCAGTACTTC
TRBV28	TRBD2	few	TRBJ2-7	CASSPGGLNEQYF	TGTGCCAGCAGCCCGGGAGGGCTGAACGAGCAGTACTTC
TRBV6-5	NA	NA	TRBJ2-7	CASSYADRSGYEQYF	TGTGCCAGCAGTTACGCCGACAGGTCGGGCTACGAGCAGTACTTC
TRBV30	NA	few	TRBJ1-5	CAWSVDSEQPQHF	TGTGCCTGGAGTGTAGACAGTGAACAGCCCCAGCATTTT
TRBV6-5	NA	NA	TRBJ1-2	CASSYSLSSEPLGYTF	TGTGCCAGCAGTTACTCTCTGTCATCCGAGCCCCTTGGCTACACCTTC
TRBV5-1	TRBD2	NA	TRBJ2-1	CASSLAWEGPRGDEQFF	TGCGCCAGCAGCTTGGCCTGGGAGGGACCCCGCGGGGATGAGCAGTTCTTC
TRBV11-2	NA	NA	TRBJ2-3	CASSPADTQYF	TGTGCCAGCAGCCCAGCAGATACGCAGTATTTT
TRBV18	NA	NA	TRBJ1-4	CASSPPQTAGEKLFF	TGTGCCAGCTCACCACCGCAGACAGCGGGTGAAAAACTGTTTTTT
TRBV30	NA	once	TRBJ1-3	CACQTGSLSGNTIYF	TGTGCCTGTCAGACTGGGAGCCTCTCTGGAAACACCATATATTTT
TRBV7-8	NA	NA	TRBJ2-5	CASSLAQGQGSETQYF	TGTGCCAGCAGCTTAGCTCAGGGGCAGGGATCAGAGACCCAGTACTTC
TRBV19	NA	few	TRBJ1-1	CASLRRGNTEAFF	TGTGCCAGTTTGCGGCGGGGAAACACTGAAGCTTTCTTT
TRBV28	TRBD2	NA	TRBJ2-7	CASKRPGGRGYEQYF	TGTGCCAGCAAAAGACCGGGAGGGCGAGGCTACGAGCAGTACTTC
TRBV7-9	NA	NA	TRBJ2-2	CASSKNRDTGELFF	TGTGCCAGCAGCAAAAACAGGGATACCGGGGAGCTGTTTTTT
TRBV7-3	NA	NA	TRBJ1-1	CASSYAGRNTEAFF	TGTGCCAGCAGCTATGCCGGGAGGAACACTGAAGCTTTCTTT